These T cell receptor beta chains were read from a single sample in a study of T-cell memory formation after mild COVID-19. TCRdb re-derived calls from the 5' RACE reads in MiXCR, one entry per CDR3 protein. Of 110,000 to 150,000 distinct CDR3 sequences detected, 20% to 25% appear once; the ten largest clones hold around 22%. The sample taken for sequencing was PBMCs or a T cell subset sorted from them (not recorded which). Every receptor here comes from an adult woman who had mild COVID-19 (a few samples of this study predate the infection). Cell type and time point are not known. CDR3s include the opening cysteine and the closing phenylalanine or tryptophan. The D gene is left open where the match is weak. Some rows mark clone size as missing; the rest say once, few, many or name a class of expanded clone.

d_gene: .; abundance: .; v_gene: TRBV6-5; j_gene: TRBJ2-3; CDR3aa: CASRKGRLVDTQYF; CDR3nt: TGTGCCAGCAGAAAGGGGAGACTAGTAGATACGCAGTATTTT
d_gene: .; abundance: few; v_gene: TRBV4-1; j_gene: TRBJ2-1; CDR3aa: CASSQDDGGATYNEQFF; CDR3nt: TGCGCCAGCAGCCAAGATGATGGCGGAGCAACCTACAATGAGCAGTTCTTC
d_gene: .; abundance: .; v_gene: TRBV5-5; j_gene: TRBJ2-3; CDR3aa: CASSLSGRTTDTQYF; CDR3nt: TGTGCCAGCAGCTTGTCAGGGAGAACCACAGATACGCAGTATTTT
d_gene: TRBD1; abundance: few; v_gene: TRBV7-2; j_gene: TRBJ2-7; CDR3aa: CASSLIETGAREQYF; CDR3nt: TGTGCCAGCAGCTTAATCGAGACAGGGGCGCGCGAGCAGTACTTC
d_gene: .; abundance: few; v_gene: TRBV11-2; j_gene: TRBJ2-7; CDR3aa: CASSPALGAASYEQYF; CDR3nt: TGTGCCAGCAGCCCCGCTTTGGGGGCTGCGTCCTACGAGCAGTACTTC
d_gene: TRBD2; abundance: .; v_gene: TRBV29-1; j_gene: TRBJ2-2; CDR3aa: CSVVSGRANTGELFF; CDR3nt: TGCAGCGTGGTCAGCGGGAGGGCAAACACCGGGGAGCTGTTTTTT
d_gene: .; abundance: few; v_gene: TRBV29-1; j_gene: TRBJ2-3; CDR3aa: CSVQGRDTQYF; CDR3nt: TGCAGCGTTCAGGGGCGGGATACGCAGTATTTT
d_gene: .; abundance: few; v_gene: TRBV13; j_gene: TRBJ1-3; CDR3aa: CASSSQLYSGNTIYF; CDR3nt: TGTGCCAGCAGCTCTCAGTTGTACTCTGGAAACACCATATATTTT
d_gene: TRBD1; abundance: .; v_gene: TRBV7-9; j_gene: TRBJ2-5; CDR3aa: CASSSRDRELETQYF; CDR3nt: TGTGCCAGCAGCTCCCGGGACAGGGAATTAGAGACCCAGTACTTC
d_gene: TRBD2; abundance: few; v_gene: TRBV4-2; j_gene: TRBJ2-2; CDR3aa: CASSRPGLGINTGELFF; CDR3nt: TGTGCCAGCAGCCGACCGGGACTAGGCATAAACACCGGGGAGCTGTTTTTT
d_gene: .; abundance: .; v_gene: TRBV2; j_gene: TRBJ1-5; CDR3aa: CAISRQELNQPQHF; CDR3nt: TGTGCAATCAGCCGACAGGAGTTAAATCAGCCCCAGCATTTT
d_gene: .; abundance: .; v_gene: TRBV30; j_gene: TRBJ1-6; CDR3aa: CAWSMGAGNSPLHF; CDR3nt: TGTGCCTGGAGTATGGGGGCAGGAAATTCACCCCTCCACTTT
d_gene: TRBD1; abundance: .; v_gene: TRBV7-2; j_gene: TRBJ2-1; CDR3aa: CASGQGLDNEQFF; CDR3nt: TGTGCCAGCGGACAGGGTCTCGACAATGAGCAGTTCTTC
d_gene: .; abundance: .; v_gene: TRBV2; j_gene: TRBJ2-3; CDR3aa: CASSESPGYTDTQYF; CDR3nt: TGTGCCAGCAGTGAAAGTCCAGGGTACACAGATACGCAGTATTTT
d_gene: TRBD1; abundance: few; v_gene: TRBV12-3/TRBV12-4; j_gene: TRBJ2-2; CDR3aa: CASSHGQANTGELFF; CDR3nt: TGTGCCAGCAGTCATGGACAGGCGAACACCGGGGAGCTGTTTTTT
d_gene: .; abundance: .; v_gene: TRBV5-6; j_gene: TRBJ2-1; CDR3aa: CASSFGTGASF; CDR3nt: .
d_gene: TRBD2; abundance: few; v_gene: TRBV18; j_gene: TRBJ2-1; CDR3aa: CASSPPDGLADNEQFF; CDR3nt: TGTGCCAGCTCACCACCCGACGGACTAGCGGACAATGAGCAGTTCTTC
d_gene: .; abundance: .; v_gene: TRBV7-9; j_gene: TRBJ2-3; CDR3aa: CASSLPADTQYF; CDR3nt: TGTGCCAGCAGCCTCCCTGCGGATACGCAGTATTTT
d_gene: .; abundance: .; v_gene: TRBV10-3; j_gene: TRBJ2-5; CDR3aa: CAISEQGGETQYF; CDR3nt: TGTGCCATCAGTGAACAGGGGGGGGAGACCCAGTACTTC
d_gene: TRBD1; abundance: .; v_gene: TRBV2; j_gene: TRBJ1-1; CDR3aa: CARDRGPEAFF; CDR3nt: TGTGCCAGGGACAGGGGGCCTGAAGCTTTCTTT
d_gene: .; abundance: few; v_gene: TRBV30; j_gene: TRBJ2-7; CDR3aa: CAWGTVSYEQYF; CDR3nt: TGTGCCTGGGGGACCGTCTCCTACGAGCAGTACTTC